The entry below gives a single T cell receptor beta chain sequence along with its context. This clonotype has at least ten counts. The antigen it binds to is not known. Per-base qualities were not stored, and no clone one base away is much larger. The CDR3 has 13 amino acids, counting the end cysteine and phenylalanine. Left in the record is the CDR3 DNA by itself, 39 bases read in frame from the first base. The V end loses 5 bases and the J end loses 7 bases, and a stretch of 14 bases separates them. This entry comes from a study of T cells in Graves' hyperthyroidism and ophthalmopathy (dated by TCRdb to about 2019). Study-wide context: Peripheral blood was sampled at the time of initial diagnosis, prior to any treatment. Thyroid tissue and blood T-cell repertoires from about six Graves' hyperthyroidism patients were also compared in the study. Prospective prediction of ophthalmopathy was tested in an independent validation cohort of about 19 hyperthyroidism patients and some 17 patients who later progressed to ophthalmopathy. Once sampling was done, hyperthyroidism patients were given methimazole at a starting dose of 30 mg daily, whereas ophthalmopathy patients were given high-dose intravenous methylprednisolone. To identify distinguishing TCR V-J signatures, a discovery cohort of 100 or so patients was used, comprising some 45 with Graves' ophthalmopathy and approximately 57 with stable Graves' hyperthyroidism. The approximately 90 discovery patients were randomly split 7:3 into training and test sets. The paper reports TCR Vbeta CDR3 sequencing of roughly 140 peripheral blood samples: 43 ophthalmopathy, roughly 80 hyperthyroidism and approximately 17 progressor patients. Overall study outcomes, separate from this receptor: Sample size was not statistically predetermined, and investigators were not blinded to group allocation. In validation, progression to ophthalmopathy was predicted by the model with approximately 67% sensitivity and about 72% specificity, a median of approximately 6.5 months before onset. Most expanded thyroid clonotypes (frequency above 0.001) were also found in blood, which suggests that blood repertoires may mirror thyroid immune responses. A model built on a 13 V-J signature distinguished ophthalmopathy from stable hyperthyroidism, reaching 87.88% sensitivity and under 84% specificity in cross-validation and 80%/75% in testing.

The TCR beta CDR3 regions were amplified from the RNA transcripts. The TCR CDR3 was subjected to a first round of RT-PCR using the HTBI primer set and the Qiagen OneStep RT-PCR kit. The libraries were constructed in a second round of multiplex PCR and then size-selected and purified. Sequencing of the libraries was done on an Illumina HiSeq2000 using paired-end 100 bp reads. Per the authors' processing: SOAPnuke was used to process the raw data, removing reads that contained adapters or uncalled bases, had a mean Phred below 15, or lacked an exact match to the constant primer or identifier. COPE v1.2.5 was used to merge the high-quality paired reads, and each unique nucleotide sequence was defined as a clonotype. MiTCR v1.1 was used to align clonotypes to the IMGT TRBV, TRBD and TRBJ reference segments. The analysis was restricted to V-J combinations with a frequency above 0.0001, which together covered just over 98% of the repertoires. The TCS score was defined as the ratio of F50 (clonal expansion) to E x V (chaos), calculated using BLOSUM62-based TCRdist between CDR3 peptides within each V-J. Welch's t-statistics and random forest reduced around 520 V-J features to roughly 13, which were used in a naive Bayes classifier (R e1071). TCRdb itself trimmed the public reads at Q25 with fastp, ran MiXCR and retained productive beta chains. All rows with the same CDR3 protein become a single entry with the most common DNA and genes. For this entry, the V and J calls and clone size follow TCRdb and not the study's own pipeline. Here the sample has a few hundred thousand distinct CDR3 sequences; 18% occur a single time. Clones ranked in the top ten supply 35% to 45% of the sample.

Ophthalmopathy patients had moderately to severely active disease, with a Clinical Activity Score of 3 or more, a NOSPECS grade of 4 or more, and a disease duration of less than 3 months. Exclusion was applied to patients with uncontrolled infections, other autoimmune diseases, pregnancy or lactation. Diagnoses were based on clinical symptoms, serum thyroxine and TRAb, thyroid ultrasound and orbital computed tomography. PBMCs were isolated from approximately 10 ml of fresh peripheral blood by Ficoll-Paque density gradient centrifugation. Total RNA was extracted with Trizol reagent, and quality was checked on an Agilent 2100 Bioanalyzer.

The V gene is TRBV12-3 or TRBV12-4 and the J gene is TRBJ1-2, with the D gene uncertain. Sequencing was done on a sample of blood. The origin of this receptor is a man younger than 30 with Graves' ophthalmopathy. The CDR3 is CASSMTEMSGYTF. The DNA reads as follows: TGTGCCAGCAGTATGACCGAGATGTCTGGCTACACCTTC.